This TCR beta chain was recorded in a study of T cell responses to AZD1222 COVID-19 vaccine. Germline CDR1 reads SGHRS; CDR2 reads YFSETQ. The CDR3 contains 15 residues. V dropped 5 bases and J dropped 4; count of bases not matched to a gene: 7. General study points: AZD1222 recipients seropositive at baseline numbered only five to seven. Spike was spanned by vaccine-associated CD4 TCRs, with dominance at 160-218 and 743-854. White British donors predominated, females outnumbered males, and clonal diversity was possibly underestimated. Repertoire samples came only from after the peak T cell response.

Libraries were prepared by immunoSEQ multiplex PCR; TCRdb keeps only in-frame clonotypes and omits some of them. Across 150,000 or so clones, the top ten clones capture 2.2% of the sample. A note on this clone: Its antigen is unidentified.

The chain recombines TRBV5-1 with TRBJ2-3; 10 bases line up with TRBD1. Specimen: peripheral blood. This clonotype originated in an adult in good health. The CDR3 here is CASSSGTGEPDTQYF. For the CDR3, the DNA is TGCGCCAGCAGTTCCGGGACAGGGGAGCCAGATACGCAGTATTTT.